These T cell receptor beta chains were read from a single sample in a study of blood T cell repertoires in COVID-19. Sequencing used immunoSEQ multiplex PCR; TCRdb keeps in-frame clones, though not all of them. The sample yields roughly 400,000 clones, roughly 88% seen once. The source material was PBMCs or T cells enriched from blood (not recorded which). The receptors come from a woman in her thirties or forties with acute COVID-19. Both conserved end residues are part of each CDR3. A D gene is named only where the DNA matches it firmly. Clone size is not always given. Where it is, it says once, few, many or a class for expanded clones.

TRBJ2-5,TRBD2,once,15,TRBV30,TGTGCCTGGACCAGAAGGACTAGCACTAAAGAGACCCAGTACTTC,CAWTRRTSTKETQYF
TRBJ1-1,TRBD1,few,14,TRBV5-1,TGCGCCAGCAGCCCAGGGGGTGGGAACACTGAAGCTTTCTTT,CASSPGGGNTEAFF
TRBJ1-1,NA,NA,14,TRBV10-3,TGTGCCATCAGCCTCAAAGGGGGATCCACTGAAGCTTTCTTT,CAISLKGGSTEAFF
TRBJ1-3,TRBD1,NA,18,TRBV2,TGTGCCAGCAGTGAGTGGATCCAGGGGGTAACGGAAGGAAACACCATATATTTT,CASSEWIQGVTEGNTIYF
TRBJ1-1,NA,few,15,TRBV19,TGTGCCAGTAGACCTACCCATACTGTGAACACTGAAGCTTTCTTT,CASRPTHTVNTEAFF
TRBJ2-2,NA,NA,14,TRBV3-1/TRBV3-2,TGTGCCAGTGGGTTGGGACTCGACACCGGGGAGCTGTTTTTT,CASGLGLDTGELFF
TRBJ2-3,TRBD1,NA,14,TRBV5-1,TGCGCCAGCAGCTTCGGACAGGGTACAGATACGCAGTATTTT,CASSFGQGTDTQYF
TRBJ2-3,TRBD1,NA,15,TRBV5-1,TGCGCCAGCAGCCCTCAAGGGACAGGGGTAGATACGCAGTATTTT,CASSPQGTGVDTQYF
TRBJ1-1,TRBD1,NA,18,TRBV11-2,TGTGCCAGCAGCTTAGAGGCGTCGCTGGGACAGGGAATCACTGAAGCTTTCTTT,CASSLEASLGQGITEAFF
TRBJ1-1,NA,NA,15,TRBV9,TGTGCCAGCAGCCCGACGATCGGTAGGGGCACTGAAGCTTTCTTT,CASSPTIGRGTEAFF
TRBJ2-3,TRBD1,NA,17,TRBV18,TGTGCCAGCTCACCATTGGACAGGGGCGGTGGCACAGATACGCAGTATTTT,CASSPLDRGGGTDTQYF
TRBJ1-6,TRBD1,NA,15,TRBV5-6,TGTGCCAGCAGATTCAACAGGGGAGAGGATTCACCCCTCCACTTT,CASRFNRGEDSPLHF
TRBJ2-5,TRBD2,NA,15,TRBV10-3,TGTGCCATCAGTGACAGCGGGGGGGCCCAGGAGACCCAGTACTTC,CAISDSGGAQETQYF
TRBJ2-7,TRBD2,NA,12,TRBV6-5,TGTGCCAGTACAACTAGCGGGGGCGAGCAGTACTTC,CASTTSGGEQYF
TRBJ2-5,NA,NA,18,TRBV7-2,TGTGCCAGCAGCAGGGGAGGCTATATGTACAGGGGTTCAGAGACCCAGTACTTC,CASSRGGYMYRGSETQYF
TRBJ2-2,TRBD2,NA,17,TRBV3-1/TRBV3-2,TGTGCCAGCAGCCAAGATCATAGCGGGGAGAACACCGGGGAGCTGTTTTTT,CASSQDHSGENTGELFF
TRBJ2-6,NA,NA,15,TRBV19,TGTGCCAGTCTCACAGGCTTCTCTGGGGCCAACGTCCTGACTTTC,CASLTGFSGANVLTF
TRBJ2-7,TRBD1,NA,16,TRBV5-4,TGTGCCAGCAGCTTGAGAGGGACAGGGTTGGTCTCCGAGCAGTACTTC,CASSLRGTGLVSEQYF
TRBJ2-2,NA,NA,14,TRBV7-2,TGTGCCAGCAGCACACCGGGAGTACCCGGGGAGCTGTTTTTT,CASSTPGVPGELFF
TRBJ1-1,NA,few,14,TRBV19,TGTGCCAGTAGTCCCTCAGGGGCGGACACTGAAGCTTTCTTT,CASSPSGADTEAFF
TRBJ1-1,TRBD1,few,14,TRBV5-1,TGCGCCAGCAGCTTCCTTACAGGGGGTGCTGAAGCTTTCTTT,CASSFLTGGAEAFF
TRBJ2-3,TRBD1,NA,13,TRBV29-1,TGCAGCGGGGACAGGAGAAGCACAGATACGCAGTATTTT,CSGDRRSTDTQYF
TRBJ1-2,TRBD1,NA,13,TRBV6-5,TGTGCCAGCAGACAGGGGCCTGGGGGGGGCTACACCTTC,CASRQGPGGGYTF
TRBJ1-2,NA,NA,15,TRBV5-4,TGTGCCAGCAGCTTGGATGGCAGTACTATCTATGGCTACACCTTC,CASSLDGSTIYGYTF
TRBJ1-5,NA,NA,13,TRBV30,TGTGCCTGGAGTGGGGGCAGTTATCAGCCCCAGCATTTT,CAWSGGSYQPQHF
TRBJ2-7,TRBD1,NA,15,TRBV5-4,TGTGCCAGCAGCCCGGGACAGGGGGCGCCCCACGAGCAGTACTTC,CASSPGQGAPHEQYF
TRBJ2-7,TRBD1,NA,14,TRBV5-1,TGCGCCAGCAGCTTATGGACAGGGGTTGACGAGCAGTACTTC,CASSLWTGVDEQYF
TRBJ2-2,NA,NA,16,TRBV3-1/TRBV3-2,TGTGCCAGCAGCCAAGTGCAAGGGGGGAACACCGGGGAGCTGTTTTTT,CASSQVQGGNTGELFF
TRBJ2-3,TRBD2,NA,16,TRBV5-1,TGCGCCAGCAGCTTGGGTACTAGCGGGGACACAGATACGCAGTATTTT,CASSLGTSGDTDTQYF
TRBJ1-2,TRBD1,NA,14,TRBV6-5,TGTGCCAGCAGCGCCGGGACAGGCGGCAATGGCTACACCTTC,CASSAGTGGNGYTF
TRBJ1-6,NA,NA,15,TRBV30,TGTGCCTGGAGTGTACAAACCCCGAGCGCTTCACCCCTCCACTTT,CAWSVQTPSASPLHF
TRBJ1-5,TRBD1,NA,18,TRBV30,TGTGCCTGCAAAGAACCCAATTCGGACAGGGGTTTTTTTCAGCCCCAGCATTTT,CACKEPNSDRGFFQPQHF
TRBJ2-5,TRBD1,NA,12,TRBV12-3/TRBV12-4,TGTGCCAGCGGGACAGGTCAAGAGACCCAGTACTTC,CASGTGQETQYF
TRBJ2-3,TRBD1,NA,15,TRBV7-9,TGTGCCAGCAGCTCCTGGGACAGGGGGTTCGATACGCAGTATTTT,CASSSWDRGFDTQYF
TRBJ1-3,NA,once,13,TRBV2,TGTGCCAGCAGGACGGACAGTAGAAACACCATATATTTT,CASRTDSRNTIYF
TRBJ2-5,TRBD2,NA,15,TRBV2,TGTGCCAGCAGTGTGCCGGGGGGTCCCATTGAGACCCAGTACTTC,CASSVPGGPIETQYF
TRBJ2-1,NA,NA,14,TRBV10-3,TGTGCCACAGGGGAGAGAGACGGCGGCAATGAGCAGTTCTTC,CATGERDGGNEQFF
TRBJ1-2,TRBD1,NA,15,TRBV6-5,TGTGCCAGCAGTTCCGACAGGGGTGGAGGGGATGGCTACACCTTC,CASSSDRGGGDGYTF
TRBJ2-1,NA,NA,16,TRBV5-1,TGCGCCAGCAGCAATTCCAGGACTACCAACTACAATGAGCAGTTCTTC,CASSNSRTTNYNEQFF
TRBJ1-2,TRBD1,NA,14,TRBV5-4,TGTGCCAGCAGCCGAGGGACAGCTAACTATGGCTACACCTTC,CASSRGTANYGYTF
TRBJ2-7,TRBD2,NA,11,TRBV20-1,TGCAGTGCTGGGAGGGTGGGCGAGCAGTACTTC,CSAGRVGEQYF
TRBJ1-5,NA,NA,14,TRBV2,TGTGCCAGCAGTGAAAGGCAGGGAAGTGGTCCCCAGCATTTT,CASSERQGSGPQHF
TRBJ2-1,NA,NA,14,TRBV29-1,TGCAGCGTTGGTCCGGGACTTCTAACCAGTGAGCAGTTCTTC,CSVGPGLLTSEQFF
TRBJ1-2,NA,once,15,TRBV3-1/TRBV3-2,TGTGCCAGCAGCCCCTCGGACGGGGGTGTCTATGGCTACACCTTC,CASSPSDGGVYGYTF
TRBJ2-7,NA,NA,15,TRBV6-1,TGTGCCAGCAGTGAAGGCGGGGCAGGGTTCAACGAGCAGTACTTC,CASSEGGAGFNEQYF
TRBJ1-6,NA,NA,12,TRBV27,TGTGCCAGCAGTTTCGACGGACTGCCCCTCCACTTT,CASSFDGLPLHF
TRBJ2-7,NA,NA,12,TRBV7-9,TGTGCCAGCAGCTTACATATCTATGGGCAGTACTTC,CASSLHIYGQYF
TRBJ1-5,NA,few,15,TRBV27,TGTGCCAGCAGTTTGCAGGGCAGAAGCAATCAGCCCCAGCATTTT,CASSLQGRSNQPQHF
TRBJ1-2,TRBD1,NA,16,TRBV10-2,TGCGCCAGCAGCGACAGGGCGATAGGAGAGTGGTATGGCTACACCTTC,CASSDRAIGEWYGYTF
TRBJ1-4,TRBD1,NA,16,TRBV15,TGTGCCACCCGGACAGGGGGCTTGTCAACTAATGAAAAACTGTTTTTT,CATRTGGLSTNEKLFF
TRBJ1-5,TRBD1,NA,15,TRBV25-1,TGTGCCAGCAGTGGCGCGACAGGGGGGCGTCAGCCCCAGCATTTT,CASSGATGGRQPQHF
TRBJ2-3,TRBD2,NA,16,TRBV3-1/TRBV3-2,TGTGCCAGCAGCCAAGGAGGCGGGGGGGCTAAAGATACGCAGTATTTT,CASSQGGGGAKDTQYF